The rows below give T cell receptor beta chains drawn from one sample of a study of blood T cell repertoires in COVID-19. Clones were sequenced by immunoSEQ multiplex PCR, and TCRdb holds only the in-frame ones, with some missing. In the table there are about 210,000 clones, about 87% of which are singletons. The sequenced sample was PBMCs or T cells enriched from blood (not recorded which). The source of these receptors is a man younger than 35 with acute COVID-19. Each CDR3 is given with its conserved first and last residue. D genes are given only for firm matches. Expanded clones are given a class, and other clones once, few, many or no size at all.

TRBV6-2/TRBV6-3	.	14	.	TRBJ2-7	TGTGCCAGCAGTCGTCCTACGAGCTCCTACGAGCAGTACTTC	CASSRPTSSYEQYF
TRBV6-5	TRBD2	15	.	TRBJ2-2	TGTGCCAGCAGACTAGCGGGGCTAAACACCGGGGAGCTGTTTTTT	CASRLAGLNTGELFF
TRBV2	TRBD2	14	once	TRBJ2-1	TGTGCCAGGGGGGGAGCGGGAGTACACAATGAGCAGTTCTTC	CARGGAGVHNEQFF
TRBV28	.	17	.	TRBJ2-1	TGTGCCAGCAGTTTATTTAGGCTCAGGCGGGACCAGGATGAGCAGTTCTTC	CASSLFRLRRDQDEQFF
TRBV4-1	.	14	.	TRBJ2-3	TGCGCCAGCAGACATCCGACCCGGGCAGATACGCAGTATTTT	CASRHPTRADTQYF
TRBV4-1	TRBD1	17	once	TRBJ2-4	TGCGCCAGCAGCCAAGGGAAGGGACAGGGGGGGAAAAACATTCAGTACTTC	CASSQGKGQGGKNIQYF
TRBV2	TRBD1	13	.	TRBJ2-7	TGTGCCAGCGAGGGACAGGGGAATGTCGAGCAGTACTTC	CASEGQGNVEQYF
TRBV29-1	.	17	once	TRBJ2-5	TGCAGCGTTGATGGGGGGGCGAGAATCGTGGAGGCAGAGACCCAGTACTTC	CSVDGGARIVEAETQYF
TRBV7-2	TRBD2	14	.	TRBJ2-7	TGTGCCAGCAGCTTTGCGGGACTAGCTTACGAGCAGTACTTC	CASSFAGLAYEQYF
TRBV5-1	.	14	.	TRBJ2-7	TGCGCCAGCAGCTTCAAGGAGGGAGCAGACGAGCAGTACTTC	CASSFKEGADEQYF
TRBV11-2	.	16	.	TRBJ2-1	TGTGCCAGCAGCCCTTCAACTAGCAGCCCCTACAATGAGCAGTTCTTC	CASSPSTSSPYNEQFF
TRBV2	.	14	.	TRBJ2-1	TGTGCCAGCAGTGAACAGGGGATGCGGAATGAGCAGTTCTTC	CASSEQGMRNEQFF
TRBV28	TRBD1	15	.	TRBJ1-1	TGTGCCAGCAGTTTTTTCGACAGGGGGAACACTGAAGCTTTCTTT	CASSFFDRGNTEAFF
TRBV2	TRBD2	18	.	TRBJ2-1	TGTGCCAGCGAAGAGGGACTAGCGGGAGTGGGCTCCTACAATGAGCAGTTCTTC	CASEEGLAGVGSYNEQFF
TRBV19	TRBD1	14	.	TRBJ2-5	TGTGCCAGTAGTATCCAGGGGGCGCGAGAGACCCAGTACTTC	CASSIQGARETQYF
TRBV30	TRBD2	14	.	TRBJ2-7	TGTGCCTGGAGTCTGAGCGGGGGCTCCTACGAGCAGTACTTC	CAWSLSGGSYEQYF
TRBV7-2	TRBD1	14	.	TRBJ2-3	TGTGCCAGCAGCTTCGGACAGGGGGCAGATACGCAGTATTTT	CASSFGQGADTQYF
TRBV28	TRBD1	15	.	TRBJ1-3	TGTGCCAGCAGCCGACTTGACAGGGACTGGAACACCATATATTTT	CASSRLDRDWNTIYF
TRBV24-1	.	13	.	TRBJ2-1	TGTGCCACCAGTGGCACTGAGCTACATGAGCAGTTCTTC	CATSGTELHEQFF
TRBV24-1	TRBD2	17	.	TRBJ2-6	TGTGCCACCAGTGGAGCTAGCGGGGGTACTGGGGCCAACGTCCTGACTTTC	CATSGASGGTGANVLTF
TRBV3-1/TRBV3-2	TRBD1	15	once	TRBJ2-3	TGTGCCAGCAGCCCCGGGACAGGGGGAACAGATACGCAGTATTTT	CASSPGTGGTDTQYF
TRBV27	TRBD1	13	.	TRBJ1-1	TGTGCCAGCAGGACAGGGATGAACACTGAAGCTTTCTTT	CASRTGMNTEAFF
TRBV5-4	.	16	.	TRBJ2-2	TGTGCCAGCAGCCCTGGGGGGACAGTTAACACCGGGGAGCTGTTTTTT	CASSPGGTVNTGELFF
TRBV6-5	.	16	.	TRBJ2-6	TGTGCCAGCAGTTACTACGAGGGCTCTGGGGCCAACGTCCTGACTTTC	CASSYYEGSGANVLTF
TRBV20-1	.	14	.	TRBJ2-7	TGCAGTGCTAGTTCTGGGGGGGCCGACAGCGAGCAGTACTTC	CSASSGGADSEQYF
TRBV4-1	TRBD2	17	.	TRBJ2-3	TGCGCCAGCAGCCAAGGAAGCGGGAGAGAGAGGGTAGATACGCAGTATTTT	CASSQGSGRERVDTQYF
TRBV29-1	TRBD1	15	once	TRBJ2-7	TGCAGCGCGAGAGGGGATTTGGACAGGGGAAACGAGCAGTACTTC	CSARGDLDRGNEQYF
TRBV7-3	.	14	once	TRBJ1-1	TGTGCCAGCAGCTTAGGTCCGGGGAACACTGAAGCTTTCTTT	CASSLGPGNTEAFF
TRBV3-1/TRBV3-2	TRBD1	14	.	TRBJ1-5	TGTGCCAGCAGCCCCGGGACAGGGGCTCAGCCCCAGCATTTT	CASSPGTGAQPQHF
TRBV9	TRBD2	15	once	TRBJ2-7	TGTGCCAGCAGCGTAGACGCCGGGACTAGCTACGAGCAGTACTTC	CASSVDAGTSYEQYF
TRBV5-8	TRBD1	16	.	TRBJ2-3	TGTGCCAGCAGAGAAGGGACAGGGAGGATCTCAGATACGCAGTATTTT	CASREGTGRISDTQYF
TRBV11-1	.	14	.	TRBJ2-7	TGTGCCAGCAGCTTCGGGACAACTCTATACGAGCAGTACTTC	CASSFGTTLYEQYF
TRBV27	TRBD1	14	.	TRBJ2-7	TGTGCCAGCAGTTCGGGACAGGGGGGGAACGAGCAGTACTTC	CASSSGQGGNEQYF
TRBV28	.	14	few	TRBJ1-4	TGTGCCAGCAGATTCGACCGACTTAATGAAAAACTGTTTTTT	CASRFDRLNEKLFF
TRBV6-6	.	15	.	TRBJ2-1	TGTGCCAGCAGTCAACTAGTAAGTCCCTACAATGAGCAGTTCTTC	CASSQLVSPYNEQFF
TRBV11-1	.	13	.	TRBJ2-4	TGTGCCAGCAGCTTAGAGAGGAAAAACATTCAGTACTTC	CASSLERKNIQYF
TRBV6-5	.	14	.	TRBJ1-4	TGTGCCAGCAGTTACTCGCAGGGACACGAAAAACTGTTTTTT	CASSYSQGHEKLFF
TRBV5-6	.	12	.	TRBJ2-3	TGTGCCAGCAGCTTGTTGGAGGATACGCAGTATTTT	CASSLLEDTQYF
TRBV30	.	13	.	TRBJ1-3	TGTGCCTGGAGTTCGGGTAATGGAAACACCATATATTTT	CAWSSGNGNTIYF
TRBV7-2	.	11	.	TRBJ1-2	TGTGCCAGCAGCTTACGCTATGGCTACACCTTC	CASSLRYGYTF
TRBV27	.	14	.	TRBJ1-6	TGTGCCAGCAGTTTATGGGCCCATAATTCACCCCTCCACTTT	CASSLWAHNSPLHF
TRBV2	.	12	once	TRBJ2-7	TGTGCCAGCACAGGGGAATACTACGAGCAGTACTTC	CASTGEYYEQYF
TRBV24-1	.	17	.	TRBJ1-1	TGTGCCACCAGTGACCCCTCCCTAAGACACTCGAACACTGAAGCTTTCTTT	CATSDPSLRHSNTEAFF
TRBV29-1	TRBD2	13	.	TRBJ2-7	TGCAGCGTTGAGGCCCCGGGAGGGTACGAGCAGTACTTC	CSVEAPGGYEQYF
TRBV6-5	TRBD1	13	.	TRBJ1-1	TGTGCCAGCAGACCACAGGGGAATACTGAAGCTTTCTTT	CASRPQGNTEAFF
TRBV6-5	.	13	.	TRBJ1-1	TGTGCCAGCACCCGGGCCCGGGGGACTGAAGCTTTCTTT	CASTRARGTEAFF
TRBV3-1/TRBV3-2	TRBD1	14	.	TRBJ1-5	TGTGCCAGCAGCGTCGGGACAGGCAAGCAGCCCCAGCATTTT	CASSVGTGKQPQHF
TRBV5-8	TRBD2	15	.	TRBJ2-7	TGTGCCAGCAGCCCTTTAGCGGGGGTATCCTACGAGCAGTACTTC	CASSPLAGVSYEQYF
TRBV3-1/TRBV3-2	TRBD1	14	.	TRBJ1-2	TGTGCCAGCACGCCGGGACAGGGTAACTATGGCTACACCTTC	CASTPGQGNYGYTF
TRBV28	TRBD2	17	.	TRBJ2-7	TGTGCCAGCAGTTTCCCTCCCGGAGCTAGCGGATCCTACGAGCAGTACTTC	CASSFPPGASGSYEQYF
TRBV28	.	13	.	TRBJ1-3	TGTGCCAGCATGTGGGGGGTTAGAAACACCATATATTTT	CASMWGVRNTIYF
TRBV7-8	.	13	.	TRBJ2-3	TGTGCCAGCAGCTTTCCGGGCACAGATACGCAGTATTTT	CASSFPGTDTQYF
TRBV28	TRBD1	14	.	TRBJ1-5	TGTGCCGGCCGGAGGCCAGGGGGTGATCAGCCCCAGCATTTT	CAGRRPGGDQPQHF
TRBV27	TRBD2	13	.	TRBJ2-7	TGTGCCAGCAGCTTGACTAGCGGGAGCGAGCAGTACTTC	CASSLTSGSEQYF